One sample yielded the 3 T cell receptor beta chains listed below, sequenced in a study of beta chain features in type 1 diabetes (dated 2018 in TCRdb). The method was the immunoSEQ multiplex PCR assay. All of the isolated RNA was reverse transcribed with the High Capacity cDNA Reverse Transcription Kit, so expressed TCRB transcripts were sequenced. TCRdb obtained this table from immuneACCESS and retained in-frame rearrangements with V and J assigned. These tables miss some clones; where compared with another copy, unresolved V genes account for less than half of the shortfall, and the remainder is unexplained. Recorded for this sample are nearly 350,000 clones; 6.5% to 10% of them occurred a single time. The ten largest clones represent around 0.45% of the sample. Sequenced material: central memory CD4+ T cells from blood. The receptors were gathered from a young woman in good health.

This clone was recorded a few times. The same CDR3 also results from other DNA sequences found in this sample. The chain is built from TRBV11-2 and TRBJ2-3; D remains ambiguous. This CDR3 contains 13 residues. Germline values: CDR1 SGHAT, CDR2 FQNNGV. The V and J ends lost 1 base and 5 bases respectively, with 7 bases between them. CDR3 amino acids: CASSLGPEDTQYF. CDR3 in DNA: TGTGCCAGCAGCTTAGGACCCGAAGATACGCAGTATTTT.

This chain connects TRBV28 to TRBJ1-5; 7 bases agree with TRBD1. J gave up 9 bases and V 5 bases, and 7 bases lay outside the gene matches. In germline, CDR1 is MDHEN, CDR2 SYDVKM. The CDR3 has 13 residues. This CDR3 is CASSRGGIGPQHF. CDR3 sequence (DNA): TGTGCCAGCAGTAGAGGGGGCATAGGGCCCCAGCATTTT.

The chain combines TRBV7-8 with TRBJ2-3, with 13 bases lining up with TRBD2. The CDR3 covers 15 residues. Germline assignment: CDR1 SGHVS and CDR2 FQNEAQ. Trimming at V came to 5 bases and at J to 8 bases, leaving 7 bases not matched to a gene. CDR3 sequence reads: CASSKRGLAGTTQYF. The CDR3 nucleotides read TGTGCCAGCAGCAAGAGGGGACTAGCGGGGACTACGCAGTATTTT.